A single count supports the clone carrying this T cell receptor beta chain. Germline V gene lookup returns CDR1 MNHEY and CDR2 SVGAGI. V was pared by 6 bases and J by 0 bases, with 6 bases between. The CDR3 spans 14 residues. These data come from a study of blood T cell repertoires in COVID-19. Study background: The United States, Italy and Spain were the sources of the acute and convalescent COVID-19 samples. PBMCs, B-cell-depleted T cells, or T cells were the source of the cDNA or gDNA that made up the material.

In the authors' workflow: Nucleated cell counts were estimated from reference gene primer amplification. Repertoires were generated with immunoSEQ multiplex PCR, while TCRdb's copy carries only in-frame clones and drops some. V and J calls and clone size are as listed in that table; D and trimming were resolved from the DNA. The table lists under 300,000 clones, 81% of them singletons. The origin of this receptor is a woman aged 55-70 years with active or convalescent COVID-19. The sequencing input was peripheral blood. The chain couples TRBV6-5 to TRBJ2-6; D gene ambiguous. The DNA for the CDR3 is TGTGCCAGCAGGGAGAGCTCTGGGGCCAACGTCCTGACTTTC. It is translated as CASRESSGANVLTF.